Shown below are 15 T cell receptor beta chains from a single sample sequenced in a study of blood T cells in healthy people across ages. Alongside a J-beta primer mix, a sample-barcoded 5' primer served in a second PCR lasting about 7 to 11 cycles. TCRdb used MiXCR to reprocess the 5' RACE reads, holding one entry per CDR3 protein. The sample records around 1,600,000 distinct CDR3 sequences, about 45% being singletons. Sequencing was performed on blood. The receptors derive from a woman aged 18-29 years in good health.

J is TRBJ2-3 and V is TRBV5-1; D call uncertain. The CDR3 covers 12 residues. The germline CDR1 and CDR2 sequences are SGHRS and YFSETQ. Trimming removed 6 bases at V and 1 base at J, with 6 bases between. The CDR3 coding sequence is TGCGCCAGCAAGGCAGGCACAGATACGCAGTATTTT. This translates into CASKAGTDTQYF.

The CDR3 DNA reads TGTGCCAGCAGCGTCGATGGGGCCAACGTCCTGACTTTC. Protein product: CASSVDGANVLTF. V gene TRBV7-2 combines with J gene TRBJ2-6, with D uncertain. Germline values: CDR1 SGHTA, CDR2 FQGNSA. This CDR3 spans 13 amino acids. The V gene lost 5 bases and the J gene lost 3 bases, with 5 bases spanning the gap.

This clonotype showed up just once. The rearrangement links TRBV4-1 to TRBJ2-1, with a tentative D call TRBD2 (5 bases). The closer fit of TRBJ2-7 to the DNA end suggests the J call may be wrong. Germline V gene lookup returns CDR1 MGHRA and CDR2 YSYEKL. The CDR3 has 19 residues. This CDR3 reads CASSQVTLGLMSSYNEQYF. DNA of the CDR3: TGCGCCAGCAGCCAAGTTACCCTCGGACTGATGAGCTCCTACAATGAGCAGTACTTC.

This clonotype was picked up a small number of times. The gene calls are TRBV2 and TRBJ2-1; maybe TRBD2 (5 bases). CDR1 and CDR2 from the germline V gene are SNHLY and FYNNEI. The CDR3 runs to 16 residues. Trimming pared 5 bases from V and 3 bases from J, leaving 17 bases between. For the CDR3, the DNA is TGTGCCAGCAGTTCTGACCGCACCCGGGGCTACAATGAGCAGTTCTTC. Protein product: CASSSDRTRGYNEQFF.

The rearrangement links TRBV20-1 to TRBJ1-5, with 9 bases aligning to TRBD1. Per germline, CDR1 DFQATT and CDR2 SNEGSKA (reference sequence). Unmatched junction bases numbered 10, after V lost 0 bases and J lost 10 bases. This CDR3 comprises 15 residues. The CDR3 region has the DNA TGCAGTGCTAGAGAGTACAGGGGGCCGGTTCAACCCCAGCATTTT. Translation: CSAREYRGPVQPQHF.

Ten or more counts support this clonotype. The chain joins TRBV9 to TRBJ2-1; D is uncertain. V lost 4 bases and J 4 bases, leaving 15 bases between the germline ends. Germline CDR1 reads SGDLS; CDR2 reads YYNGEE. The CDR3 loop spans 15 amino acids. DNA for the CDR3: TGTGCCAGCAGCAATTCGACCGCGGTGTACAATGAGCAGTTCTTC. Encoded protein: CASSNSTAVYNEQFF.

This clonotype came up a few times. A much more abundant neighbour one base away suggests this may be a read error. CDR3 loop: CASTLAKNIQYF. CDR3 in DNA: TGTGCCAGCACCTTAGCCAAAAACATTCAGTACTTC. The rearrangement joins TRBV21-1 to TRBJ2-4. TRBV21-1 is a documented pseudogene. The CDR3 spans 12 residues.

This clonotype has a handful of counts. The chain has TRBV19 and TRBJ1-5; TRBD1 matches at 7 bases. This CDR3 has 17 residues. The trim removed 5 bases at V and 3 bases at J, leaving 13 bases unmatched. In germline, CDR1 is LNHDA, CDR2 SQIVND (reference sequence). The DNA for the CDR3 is TGTGCCAGTAGTCCGGGGACAGCGTATCTCGACAATCAGCCCCAGCATTTT. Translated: CASSPGTAYLDNQPQHF.

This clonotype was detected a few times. The CDR3 sequence is CATSRDPRSYNEQFF. CDR3 coding DNA: TGTGCCACCAGCAGAGACCCCAGGAGCTACAATGAGCAGTTCTTC. This sequence joins TRBV15 and TRBJ2-1; D uncertain. The CDR3 is 15 residues long. V gave up 0 bases and J gave up 3 bases, with 9 bases separating them. Germline V gene sequence: CDR1 LNHNV, CDR2 YYDKDF (reference sequence).

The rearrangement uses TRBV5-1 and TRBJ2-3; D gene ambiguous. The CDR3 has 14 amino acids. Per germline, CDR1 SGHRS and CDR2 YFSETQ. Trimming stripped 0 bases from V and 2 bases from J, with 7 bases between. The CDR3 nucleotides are TGCGCCAGCAGCTTGGAACAGATCACAGATACGCAGTATTTT. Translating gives CASSLEQITDTQYF.

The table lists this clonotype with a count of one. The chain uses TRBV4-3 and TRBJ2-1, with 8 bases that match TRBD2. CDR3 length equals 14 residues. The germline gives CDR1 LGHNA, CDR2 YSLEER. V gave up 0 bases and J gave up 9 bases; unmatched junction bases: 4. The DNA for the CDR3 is TGCGCCAGCAGCCAAGACCAGAGCGGGGGTGAGCAGTTCTTC. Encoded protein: CASSQDQSGGEQFF.

The CDR3 bases are TGTGCCAGCAGCCGTCAGGGGGCCTCACGAGGAGATACGCAGTATTTT. It translates to CASSRQGASRGDTQYF. The rearrangement uses TRBV3-1 and TRBJ2-3; 8 bases map to TRBD1. V dropped 4 bases and J dropped 5; count of bases not matched to a gene: 11. The germline CDR1 and CDR2 sequences are LGHDT and YNNKEL (reference sequence). This CDR3 is 16 amino acids long.

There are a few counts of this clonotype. CDR3 DNA sequence: TGTGCCAGCTCACCAAGGGATGATGGGCCGCGGAATGAGCAGTTCTTC. This sequence encodes CASSPRDDGPRNEQFF. The chain employs TRBV18 and TRBJ2-1; D gene ambiguous. The CDR3 contains 16 residues. Trimming cost V 2 bases and J 7 bases, with 18 bases left between them. Germline CDR1 and CDR2: KGHSH and LQKENI.

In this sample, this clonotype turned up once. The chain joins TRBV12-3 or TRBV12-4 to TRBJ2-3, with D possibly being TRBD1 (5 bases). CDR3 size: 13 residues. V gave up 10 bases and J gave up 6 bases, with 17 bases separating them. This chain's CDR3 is CANRNSVQDTQYF. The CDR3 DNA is TGTGCCAACAGGAACAGCGTGCAGGATACGCAGTATTTT.

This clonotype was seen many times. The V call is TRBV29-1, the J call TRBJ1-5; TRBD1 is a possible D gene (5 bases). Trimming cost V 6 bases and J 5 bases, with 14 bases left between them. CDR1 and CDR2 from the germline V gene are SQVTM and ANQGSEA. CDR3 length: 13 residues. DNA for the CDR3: TGCAGCGTCGCCGGGACTGCCGATCAGCCCCAGCATTTT. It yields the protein CSVAGTADQPQHF.